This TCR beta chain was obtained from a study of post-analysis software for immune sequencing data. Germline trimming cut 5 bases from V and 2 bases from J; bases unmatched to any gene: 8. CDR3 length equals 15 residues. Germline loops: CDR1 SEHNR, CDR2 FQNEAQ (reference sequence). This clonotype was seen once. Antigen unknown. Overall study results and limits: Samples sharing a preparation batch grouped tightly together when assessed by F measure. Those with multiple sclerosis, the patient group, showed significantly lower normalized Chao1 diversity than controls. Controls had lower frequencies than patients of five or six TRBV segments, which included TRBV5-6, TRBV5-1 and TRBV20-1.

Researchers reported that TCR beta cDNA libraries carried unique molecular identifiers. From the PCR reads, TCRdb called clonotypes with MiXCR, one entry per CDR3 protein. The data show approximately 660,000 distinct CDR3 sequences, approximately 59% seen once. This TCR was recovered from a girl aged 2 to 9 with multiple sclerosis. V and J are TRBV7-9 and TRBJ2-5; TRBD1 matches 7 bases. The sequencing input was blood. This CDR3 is CASSLTGLLQETQYF. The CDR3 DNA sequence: TGTGCCAGCAGCCTGACAGGGCTCCTTCAAGAGACCCAGTACTTC.